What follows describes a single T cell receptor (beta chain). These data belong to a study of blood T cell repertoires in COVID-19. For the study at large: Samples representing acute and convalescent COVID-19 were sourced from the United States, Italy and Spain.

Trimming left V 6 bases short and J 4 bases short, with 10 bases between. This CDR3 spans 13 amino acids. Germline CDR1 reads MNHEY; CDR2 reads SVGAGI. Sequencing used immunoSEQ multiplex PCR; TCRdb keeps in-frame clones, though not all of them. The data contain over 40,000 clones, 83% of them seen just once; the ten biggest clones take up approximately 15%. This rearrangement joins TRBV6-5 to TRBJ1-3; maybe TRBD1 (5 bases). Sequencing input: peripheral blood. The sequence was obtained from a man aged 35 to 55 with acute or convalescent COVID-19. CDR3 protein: CASSRGKGNTIYF. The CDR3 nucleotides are TGTGCCAGCAGCCGGGGGAAAGGAAACACCATATATTTT.